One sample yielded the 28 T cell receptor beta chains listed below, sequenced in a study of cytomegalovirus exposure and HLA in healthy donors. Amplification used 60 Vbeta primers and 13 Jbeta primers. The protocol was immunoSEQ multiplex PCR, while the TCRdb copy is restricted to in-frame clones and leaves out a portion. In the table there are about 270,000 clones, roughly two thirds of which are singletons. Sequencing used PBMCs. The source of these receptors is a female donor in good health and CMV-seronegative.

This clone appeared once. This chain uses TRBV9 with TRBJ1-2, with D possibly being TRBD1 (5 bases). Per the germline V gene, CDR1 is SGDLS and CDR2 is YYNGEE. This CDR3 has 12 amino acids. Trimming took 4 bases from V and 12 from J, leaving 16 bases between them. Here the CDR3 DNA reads TGTGCCAGCAGCCCACCCAGGGAAGGGGACACCTTC. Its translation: CASSPPREGDTF.

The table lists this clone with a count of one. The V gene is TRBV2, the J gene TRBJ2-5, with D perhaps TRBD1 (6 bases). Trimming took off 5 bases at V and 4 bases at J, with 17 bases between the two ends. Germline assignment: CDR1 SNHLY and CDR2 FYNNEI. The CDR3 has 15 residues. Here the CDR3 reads CASSPQGGGGETQYF. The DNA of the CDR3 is TGTGCCAGCAGTCCGCAGGGTGGGGGCGGAGAGACCCAGTACTTC.

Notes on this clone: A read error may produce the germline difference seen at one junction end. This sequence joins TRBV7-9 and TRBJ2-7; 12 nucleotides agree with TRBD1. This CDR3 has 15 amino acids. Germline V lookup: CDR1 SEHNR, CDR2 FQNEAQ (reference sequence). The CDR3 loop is CSSSAGTGGEYEQYF. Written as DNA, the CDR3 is TGTTCCAGCAGTGCCGGGACAGGGGGCGAGTACGAGCAGTACTTC.

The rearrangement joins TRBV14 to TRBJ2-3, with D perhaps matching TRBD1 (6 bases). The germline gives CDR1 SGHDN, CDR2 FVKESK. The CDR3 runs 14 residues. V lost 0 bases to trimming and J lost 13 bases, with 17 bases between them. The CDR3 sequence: CASSQDIVTGREYF. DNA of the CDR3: TGTGCCAGCAGCCAAGATATTGTGACAGGCCGGGAGTATTTT.

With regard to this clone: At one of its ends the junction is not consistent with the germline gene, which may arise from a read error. The CDR3 reads CASSEVRGSNNEQFF. For the CDR3, the DNA is TGCGCCAGCAGTGAGGTTCGTGGCTCCAACAATGAGCAGTTCTTC. The chain couples TRBV10-1 to TRBJ2-1; D ambiguous. The CDR3 covers 15 residues. Germline CDR1 reads WNHNN; CDR2 reads SYGVQD (reference sequence).

The CDR3 DNA follows: TGTGCCAGCAGTGTTTTAGGACTAGCGGGCGGGAGCGGGCAGTACTTC. Its protein product is CASSVLGLAGGSGQYF. The genes are TRBV6-4 and TRBJ2-7; 11 bases align to TRBD2. Germline V gene data show CDR1 as MRHNA and CDR2 as SNTAGT. The CDR3 has 16 amino acids. With V trimmed by 4 bases and J by 9 bases, 14 bases remained unmatched.

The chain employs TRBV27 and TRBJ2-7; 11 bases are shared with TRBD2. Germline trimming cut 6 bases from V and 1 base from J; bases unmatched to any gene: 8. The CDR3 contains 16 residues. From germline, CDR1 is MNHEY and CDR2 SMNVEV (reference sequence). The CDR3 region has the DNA TGTGCCAGCAGGATGAATAGCGGGAGGGGATCCTACGAGCAGTACTTC. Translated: CASRMNSGRGSYEQYF.

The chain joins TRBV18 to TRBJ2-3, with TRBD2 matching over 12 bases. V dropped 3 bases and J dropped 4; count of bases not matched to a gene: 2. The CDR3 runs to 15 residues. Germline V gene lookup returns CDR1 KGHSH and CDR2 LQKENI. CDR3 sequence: CASSPLAGGADTQYF. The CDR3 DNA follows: TGTGCCAGCTCACCGCTAGCGGGAGGGGCAGATACGCAGTATTTT.

The CDR3 DNA is TGCGCCAGCAGTGATTCCAGCGGAACGTACGAGCAGTACTTC. Translation: CASSDSSGTYEQYF. V and J are TRBV10-1 and TRBJ2-7; D might be TRBD2 (5 bases). Germline V CDR1 and CDR2: WNHNN, SYGVQD (reference sequence). V lost 3 bases to trimming and J lost 4 bases, with 13 bases between them. The CDR3 totals 14 residues.

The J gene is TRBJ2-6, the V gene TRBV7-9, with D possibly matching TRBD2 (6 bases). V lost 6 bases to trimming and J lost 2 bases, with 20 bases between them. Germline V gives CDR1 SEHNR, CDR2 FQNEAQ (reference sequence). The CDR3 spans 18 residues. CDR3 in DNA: TGTGCCAGCAGAATACTCAGACCCGGGGGTACTGGGGCCAACGTCCTGACTTTC. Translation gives CASRILRPGGTGANVLTF.

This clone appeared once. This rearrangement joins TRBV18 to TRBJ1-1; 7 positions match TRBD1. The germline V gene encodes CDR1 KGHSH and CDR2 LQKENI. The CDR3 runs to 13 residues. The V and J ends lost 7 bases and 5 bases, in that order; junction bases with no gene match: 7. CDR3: CASCSTGDTEAFF. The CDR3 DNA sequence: TGTGCCAGCTGTTCAACAGGGGATACTGAAGCTTTCTTT.

The CDR3 loop reads CASSHPTKYQETQYF. The CDR3 DNA sequence: TGTGCCAGCAGCCACCCCACTAAGTACCAAGAGACCCAGTACTTC. The chain couples TRBV5-4 to TRBJ2-5; no reliable D call. CDR3 length: 15 residues. Germline-derived CDR1 and CDR2 are SGHNT and YYREEE (reference sequence). The V gene lost 4 bases and the J gene lost 0 bases, with 13 bases spanning the gap.

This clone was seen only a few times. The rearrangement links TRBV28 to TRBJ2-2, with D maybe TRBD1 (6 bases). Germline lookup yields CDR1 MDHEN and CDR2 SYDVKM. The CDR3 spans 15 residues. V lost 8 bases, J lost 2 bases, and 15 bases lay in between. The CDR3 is CASSKDSLNTGELFF. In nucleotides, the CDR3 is TGTGCCAGCTCCAAGGACAGCCTTAACACCGGGGAGCTGTTTTTT. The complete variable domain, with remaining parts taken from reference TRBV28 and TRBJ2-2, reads DVKVTQSSRYLVKRTGEKVFLECVQDMDHENMFWYRQDPGLGLRLIYFSYDVKMKEKGDIPEGYSVSREKKERFSLILESASTNQTSMYLCASSKDSLNTGELFFGEGSRLTVL.

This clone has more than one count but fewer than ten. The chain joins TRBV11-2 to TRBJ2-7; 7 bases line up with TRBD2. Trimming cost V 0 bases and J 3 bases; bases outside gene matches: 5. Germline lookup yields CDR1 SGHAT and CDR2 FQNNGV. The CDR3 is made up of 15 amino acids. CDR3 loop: CASSLDGGLRYEQYF. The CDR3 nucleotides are TGTGCCAGCAGCTTAGATGGGGGACTACGCTACGAGCAGTACTTC.

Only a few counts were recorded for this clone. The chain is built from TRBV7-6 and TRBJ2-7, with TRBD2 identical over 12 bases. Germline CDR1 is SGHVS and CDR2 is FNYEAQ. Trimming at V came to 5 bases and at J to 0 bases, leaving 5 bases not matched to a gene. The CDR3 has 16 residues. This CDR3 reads CASSRALAGGSYEQYF. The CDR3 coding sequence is TGTGCCAGCAGCCGAGCACTAGCGGGAGGCTCCTACGAGCAGTACTTC.

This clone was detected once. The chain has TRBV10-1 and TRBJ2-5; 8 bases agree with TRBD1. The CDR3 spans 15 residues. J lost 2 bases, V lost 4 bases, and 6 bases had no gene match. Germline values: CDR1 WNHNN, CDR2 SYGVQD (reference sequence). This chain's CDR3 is CASSGTGSRQETQYF. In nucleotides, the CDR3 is TGCGCCAGCAGTGGGACAGGGAGTCGGCAAGAGACCCAGTACTTC.

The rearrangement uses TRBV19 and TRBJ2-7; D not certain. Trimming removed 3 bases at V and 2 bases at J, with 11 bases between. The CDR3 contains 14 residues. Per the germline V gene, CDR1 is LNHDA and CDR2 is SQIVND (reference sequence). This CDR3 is CASSISQAAYEQYF. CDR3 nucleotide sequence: TGTGCCAGTAGTATTAGTCAGGCCGCCTACGAGCAGTACTTC.

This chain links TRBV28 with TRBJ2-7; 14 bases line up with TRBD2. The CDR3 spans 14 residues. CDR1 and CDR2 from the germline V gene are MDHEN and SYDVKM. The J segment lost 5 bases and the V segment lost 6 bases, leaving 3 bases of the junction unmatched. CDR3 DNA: TGTGCCAGCAGCGGGACTAGCGGGAGTAACGAGCAGTACTTC. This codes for CASSGTSGSNEQYF.

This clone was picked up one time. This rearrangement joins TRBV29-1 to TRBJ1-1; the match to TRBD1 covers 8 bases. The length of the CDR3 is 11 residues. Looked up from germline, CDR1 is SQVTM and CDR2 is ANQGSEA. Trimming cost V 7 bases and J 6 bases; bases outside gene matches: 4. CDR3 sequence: CSAGTGSEAFF. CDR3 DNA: TGCAGCGCCGGGACAGGATCTGAAGCTTTCTTT. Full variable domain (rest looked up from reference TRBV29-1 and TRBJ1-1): SAVISQKPSRDICQRGTSLTIQCQVDSQVTMMFWYRQQPGQSLTLIATANQGSEATYESGFVIDKFPISRPNLTFSTLTVSNMSPEDSSIYLCSAGTGSEAFFGQGTRLTVV.

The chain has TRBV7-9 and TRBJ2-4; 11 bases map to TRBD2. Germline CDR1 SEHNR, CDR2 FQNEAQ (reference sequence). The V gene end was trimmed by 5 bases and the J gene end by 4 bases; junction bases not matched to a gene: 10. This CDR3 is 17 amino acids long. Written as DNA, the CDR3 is TGTGCCAGCAGCAGTACAGGACTAGCGGGCGGTAAAAACATTCAGTACTTC. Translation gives CASSSTGLAGGKNIQYF. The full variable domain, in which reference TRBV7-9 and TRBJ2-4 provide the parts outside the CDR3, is DTGVSQNPRHKITKRGQNVTFRCDPISEHNRLYWYRQTLGQGPEFLTYFQNEAQLEKSRLLSDRFSAERPKGSFSTLEIQRTEQGDSAMYLCASSSTGLAGGKNIQYFGAGTRLSVL.

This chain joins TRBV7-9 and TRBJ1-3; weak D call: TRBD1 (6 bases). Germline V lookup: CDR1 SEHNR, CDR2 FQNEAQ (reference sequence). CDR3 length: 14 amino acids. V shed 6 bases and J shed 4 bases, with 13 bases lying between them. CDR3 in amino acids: CASRPGTNGNTIYF. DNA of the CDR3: TGTGCCAGCAGACCCGGGACAAACGGAAACACCATATATTTT.

The chain's CDR3 is CASSEPGQGARGYTF. CDR3 coding DNA: TGTGCCAGCAGTGAACCGGGACAGGGGGCTCGGGGCTACACCTTC. This chain joins TRBV6-1 and TRBJ1-2; 12 bases align to TRBD1. Germline assignment: CDR1 MNHNS and CDR2 SASEGT. There are 15 residues in the CDR3. V was clipped by 2 bases and J by 8 bases; unmatched bases: 6.

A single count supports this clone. The CDR3 sequence: CASSSGQGMTYEQYF. The CDR3 DNA is TGTGCCAGCAGCTCGGGACAGGGGATGACCTACGAGCAGTACTTC. This chain connects TRBV7-2 to TRBJ2-7; 10 bases match TRBD1. Per the germline V gene, CDR1 is SGHTA and CDR2 is FQGNSA. The CDR3 runs 15 residues. J was trimmed by 2 bases and V by 4 bases; bases with no gene match: 5.

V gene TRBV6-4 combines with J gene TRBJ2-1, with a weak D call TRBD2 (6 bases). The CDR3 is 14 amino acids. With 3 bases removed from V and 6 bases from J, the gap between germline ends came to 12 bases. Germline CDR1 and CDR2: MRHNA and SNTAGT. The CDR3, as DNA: TGTGCCAGCAGTGAAGGGGAGGCCGGCAATGAGCAGTTCTTC. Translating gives CASSEGEAGNEQFF.

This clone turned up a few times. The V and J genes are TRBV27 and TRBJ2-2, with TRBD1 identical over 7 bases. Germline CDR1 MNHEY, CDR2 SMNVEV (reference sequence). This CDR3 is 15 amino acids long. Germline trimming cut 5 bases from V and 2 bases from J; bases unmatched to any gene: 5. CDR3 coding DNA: TGTGCCAGCAGTACCGGGACAGTTAACACCGGGGAGCTGTTTTTT. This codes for CASSTGTVNTGELFF.

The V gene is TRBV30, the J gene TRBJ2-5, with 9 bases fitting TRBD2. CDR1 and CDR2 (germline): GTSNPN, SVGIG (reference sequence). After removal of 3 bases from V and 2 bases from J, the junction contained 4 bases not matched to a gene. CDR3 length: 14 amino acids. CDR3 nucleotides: TGTGCCTGGAGGCTAGCGGGACCGCAAGAGACCCAGTACTTC. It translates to CAWRLAGPQETQYF.

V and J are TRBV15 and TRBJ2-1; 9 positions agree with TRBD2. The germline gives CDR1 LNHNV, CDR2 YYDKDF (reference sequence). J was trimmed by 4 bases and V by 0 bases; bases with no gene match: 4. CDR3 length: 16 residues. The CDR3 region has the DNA TGTGCCACCAGCAGAGATTTAGCGGGAGTTTACAATGAGCAGTTCTTC. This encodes CATSRDLAGVYNEQFF.

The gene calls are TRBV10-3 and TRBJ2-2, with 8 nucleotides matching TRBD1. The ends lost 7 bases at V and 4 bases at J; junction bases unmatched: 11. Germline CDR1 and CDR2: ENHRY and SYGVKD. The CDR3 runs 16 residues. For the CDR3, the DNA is TGTGCCATCACGTCCGGGACAGGATCGATCACCGGGGAGCTGTTTTTT. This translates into CAITSGTGSITGELFF.